This TCR beta chain is drawn from a study of graft-versus-host responses after intestinal transplantation. Measured with immunoSEQ multiplex PCR; TCRdb has only the in-frame clones, and not every one. The table records about 130,000 clones, about 90% of them present only once. Study results and limitations: Present in recipient marrow, GvH clones included some that appeared first in ileum or blood. Levels of circulating GvH clones at their peak were associated with early post-transplant HvG declines.

To note about this clone: Its matching antigen is unknown.

The TCR was taken from a human donor who received an intestinal transplant. The sample consisted of unstimulated CD4+ T cells sorted from spleen or lymph node cells, taken before intestinal transplant.

CDR3 nucleotide sequence: TGTGCCAGCAGTGTACAAAGCTCCTACAATGAGCAGTTCTTC. Encoded protein: CASSVQSSYNEQFF. The rearrangement links TRBV2 to TRBJ2-1; D not certain. CDR3 length: 14 amino acids. The germline V gene encodes CDR1 SNHLY and CDR2 FYNNEI. V shed 4 bases and J shed 0 bases, with 7 bases lying between them. Together with reference TRBV2 and TRBJ2-1, the CDR3 gives the full variable domain: EPEVTQTPSHQVTQMGQEVILRCVPISNHLYFYWYRQILGQKVEFLVSFYNNEISEKSEIFDDQFSVERPDGSNFTLKIRSTKLEDSAMYFCASSVQSSYNEQFFGPGTRLTVL.